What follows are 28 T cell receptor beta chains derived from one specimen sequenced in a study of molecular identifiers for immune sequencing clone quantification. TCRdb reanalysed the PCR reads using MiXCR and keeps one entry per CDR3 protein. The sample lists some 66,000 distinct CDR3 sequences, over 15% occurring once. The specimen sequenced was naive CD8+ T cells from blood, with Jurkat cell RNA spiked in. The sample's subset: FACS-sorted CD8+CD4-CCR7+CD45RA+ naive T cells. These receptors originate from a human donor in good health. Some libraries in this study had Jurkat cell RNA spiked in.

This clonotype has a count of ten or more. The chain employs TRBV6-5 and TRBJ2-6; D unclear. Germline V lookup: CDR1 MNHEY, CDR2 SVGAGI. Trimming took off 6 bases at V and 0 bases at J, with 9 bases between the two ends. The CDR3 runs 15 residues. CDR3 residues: CASRDEDSGANVLTF. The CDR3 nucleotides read TGTGCCAGCAGGGACGAAGACTCTGGGGCCAACGTCCTGACTTTC.

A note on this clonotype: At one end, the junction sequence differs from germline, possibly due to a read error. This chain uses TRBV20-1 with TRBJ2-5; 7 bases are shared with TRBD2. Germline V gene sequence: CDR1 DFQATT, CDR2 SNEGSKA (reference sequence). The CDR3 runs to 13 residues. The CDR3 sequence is CRSGDLEKETQHF. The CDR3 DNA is TGCAGGAGCGGGGACTTGGAGAAAGAGACCCAGCACTTC.

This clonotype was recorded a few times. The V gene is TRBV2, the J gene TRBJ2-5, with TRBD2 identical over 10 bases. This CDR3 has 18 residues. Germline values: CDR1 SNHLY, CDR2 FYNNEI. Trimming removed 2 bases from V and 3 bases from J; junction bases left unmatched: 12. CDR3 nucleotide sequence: TGTGCCAGCAGTGAACCTGGGGCCCTAGCGGGAGTTGAAGAGACCCAGTACTTC. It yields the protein CASSEPGALAGVEETQYF.

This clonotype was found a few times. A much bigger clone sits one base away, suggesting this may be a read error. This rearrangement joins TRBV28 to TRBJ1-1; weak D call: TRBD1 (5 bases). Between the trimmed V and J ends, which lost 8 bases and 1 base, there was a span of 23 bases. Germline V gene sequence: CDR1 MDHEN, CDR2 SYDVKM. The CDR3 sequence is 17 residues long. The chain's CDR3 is CASALRWGAGGNTEAFF. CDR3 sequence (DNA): TGTGCCAGCGCCCTTCGGTGGGGCGCTGGGGGGAACACTGAAGCTTTCTTT.

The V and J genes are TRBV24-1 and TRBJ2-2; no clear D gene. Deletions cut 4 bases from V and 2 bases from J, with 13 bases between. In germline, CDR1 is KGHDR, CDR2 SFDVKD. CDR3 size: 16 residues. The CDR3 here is CATSESETLNTGELFF. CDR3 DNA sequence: TGTGCCACCAGTGAGTCCGAGACACTTAACACCGGGGAGCTGTTTTTT.

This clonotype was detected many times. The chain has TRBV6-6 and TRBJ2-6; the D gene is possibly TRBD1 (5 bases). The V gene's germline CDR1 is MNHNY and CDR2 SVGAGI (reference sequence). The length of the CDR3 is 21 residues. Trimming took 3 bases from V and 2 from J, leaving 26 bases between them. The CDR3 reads CASSYGPQGSYPLPGANVLTF. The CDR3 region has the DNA TGTGCCAGCAGTTATGGCCCCCAGGGCTCGTACCCCTTGCCTGGGGCCAACGTCCTGACTTTC.

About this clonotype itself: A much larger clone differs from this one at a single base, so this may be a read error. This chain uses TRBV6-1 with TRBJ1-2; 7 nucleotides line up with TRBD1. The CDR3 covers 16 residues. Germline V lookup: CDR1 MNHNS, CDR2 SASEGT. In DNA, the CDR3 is TGTGCCAGCACTCTTTTCCCGACAGGGTTTGCCTATGGCCACACCTTC. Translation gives CASTLFPTGFAYGHTF.

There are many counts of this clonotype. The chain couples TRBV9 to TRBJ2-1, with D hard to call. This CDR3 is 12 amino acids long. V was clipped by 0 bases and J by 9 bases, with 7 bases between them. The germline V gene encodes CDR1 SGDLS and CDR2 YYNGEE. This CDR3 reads CASSVAVGEQFF. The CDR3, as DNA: TGTGCCAGCAGCGTAGCCGTTGGTGAGCAGTTCTTC. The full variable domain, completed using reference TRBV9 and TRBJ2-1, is DSGVTQTPKHLITATGQRVTLRCSPRSGDLSVYWYQQSLDQGLQFLIQYYNGEERAKGNILERFSAQQFPDLHSELNLSSLELGDSALYFCASSVAVGEQFFGPGTRLTVL.

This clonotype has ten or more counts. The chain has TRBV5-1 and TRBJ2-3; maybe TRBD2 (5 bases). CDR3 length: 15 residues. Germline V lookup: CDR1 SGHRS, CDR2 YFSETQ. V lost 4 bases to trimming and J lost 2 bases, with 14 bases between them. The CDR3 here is CASSHEGYITDTQYF. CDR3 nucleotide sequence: TGCGCCAGCAGCCACGAGGGTTACATCACAGATACGCAGTATTTT.

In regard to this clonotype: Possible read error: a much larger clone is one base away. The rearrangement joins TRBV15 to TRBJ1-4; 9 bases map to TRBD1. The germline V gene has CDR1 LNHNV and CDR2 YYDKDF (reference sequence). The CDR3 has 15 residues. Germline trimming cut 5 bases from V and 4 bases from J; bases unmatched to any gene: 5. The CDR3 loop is CATSGPDRGNEKLFF. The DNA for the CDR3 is TGTGCCACCAGCGGACCGGACAGGGGTAATGAAAAACTGTTTTTT.

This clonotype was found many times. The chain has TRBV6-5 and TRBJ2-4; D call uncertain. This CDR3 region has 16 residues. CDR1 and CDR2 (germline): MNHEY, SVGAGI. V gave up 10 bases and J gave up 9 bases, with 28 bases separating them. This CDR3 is CAIKSEALGNIGIQYF. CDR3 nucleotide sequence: TGTGCCATTAAGTCCGAGGCCTTAGGAAACATAGGCATTCAGTACTTC.

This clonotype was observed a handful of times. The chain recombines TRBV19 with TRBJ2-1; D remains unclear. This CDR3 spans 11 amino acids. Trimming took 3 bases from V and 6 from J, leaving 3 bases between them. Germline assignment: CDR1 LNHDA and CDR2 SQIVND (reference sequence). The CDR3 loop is CASSIRNEQFF. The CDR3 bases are TGTGCCAGTAGTATCCGCAATGAGCAGTTCTTC.

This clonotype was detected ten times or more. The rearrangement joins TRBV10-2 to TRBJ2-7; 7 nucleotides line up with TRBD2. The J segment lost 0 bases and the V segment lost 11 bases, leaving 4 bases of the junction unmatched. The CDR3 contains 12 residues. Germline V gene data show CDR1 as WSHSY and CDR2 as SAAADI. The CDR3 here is CAARGVSYEQYF. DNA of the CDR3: TGCGCCGCCCGGGGGGTCTCCTACGAGCAGTACTTC.

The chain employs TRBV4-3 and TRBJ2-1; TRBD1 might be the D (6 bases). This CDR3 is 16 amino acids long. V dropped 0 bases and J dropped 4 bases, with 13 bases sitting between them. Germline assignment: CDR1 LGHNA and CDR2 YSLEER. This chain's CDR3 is CASSQDLDSTYNEQFF. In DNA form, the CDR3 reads TGCGCCAGCAGCCAAGATTTGGACAGCACTTACAATGAGCAGTTCTTC.

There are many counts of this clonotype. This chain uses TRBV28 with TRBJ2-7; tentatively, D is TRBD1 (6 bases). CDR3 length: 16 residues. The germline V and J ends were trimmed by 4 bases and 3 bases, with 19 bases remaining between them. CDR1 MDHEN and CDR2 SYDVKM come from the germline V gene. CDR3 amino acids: CASSSISRDTYYEQYF. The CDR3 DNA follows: TGTGCCAGCAGTTCTATATCCCGGGACACATACTACGAGCAGTACTTC.

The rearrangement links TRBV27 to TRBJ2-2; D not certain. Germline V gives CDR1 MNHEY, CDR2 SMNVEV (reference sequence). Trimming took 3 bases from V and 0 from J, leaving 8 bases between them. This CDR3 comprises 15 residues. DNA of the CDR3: TGTGCCAGCAGTTTTTATGCAGCGAACACCGGGGAGCTGTTTTTT. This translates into CASSFYAANTGELFF.

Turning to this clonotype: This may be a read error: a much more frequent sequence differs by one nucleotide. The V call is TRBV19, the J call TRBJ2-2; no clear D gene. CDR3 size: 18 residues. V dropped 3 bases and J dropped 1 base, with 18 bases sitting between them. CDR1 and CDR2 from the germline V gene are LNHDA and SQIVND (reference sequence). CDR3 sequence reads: CASSMVLLSELNTGELFF. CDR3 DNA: TGTGCCAGTAGTATGGTCCTGCTTTCTGAACTGAACACCGGGGAGCTGTTTTTT.

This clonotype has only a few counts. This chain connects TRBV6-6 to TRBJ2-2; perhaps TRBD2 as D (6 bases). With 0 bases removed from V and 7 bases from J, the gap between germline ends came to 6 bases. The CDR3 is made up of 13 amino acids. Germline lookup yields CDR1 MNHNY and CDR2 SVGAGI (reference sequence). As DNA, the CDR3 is TGTGCCAGCAGTTACTCCGGGGGCGGGGAGCTGTTTTTT. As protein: CASSYSGGGELFF.

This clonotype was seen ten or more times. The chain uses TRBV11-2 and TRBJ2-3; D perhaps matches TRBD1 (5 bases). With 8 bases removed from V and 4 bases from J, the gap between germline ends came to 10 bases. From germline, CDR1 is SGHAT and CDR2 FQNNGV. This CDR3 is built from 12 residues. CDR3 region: CASQGDADTQYF. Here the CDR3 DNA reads TGTGCCAGCCAGGGCGACGCAGATACGCAGTATTTT.

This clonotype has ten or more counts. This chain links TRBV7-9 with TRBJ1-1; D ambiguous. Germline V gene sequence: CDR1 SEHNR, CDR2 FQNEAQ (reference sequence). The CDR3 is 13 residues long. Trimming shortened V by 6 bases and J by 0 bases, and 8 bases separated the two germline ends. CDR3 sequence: CASSGRMNTEAFF. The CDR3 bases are TGTGCCAGCAGTGGACGGATGAACACTGAAGCTTTCTTT.

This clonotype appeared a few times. As DNA, the CDR3 is TGTGCCAGCAGCGTAGGACCCGATGAGCAGTTCTTC. Protein product: CASSVGPDEQFF. The genes are TRBV9 and TRBJ2-1; D remains ambiguous. Germline-derived CDR1 and CDR2 are SGDLS and YYNGEE. The CDR3 has 12 residues. V was shortened by 0 bases and J by 8 bases, with 6 bases between the two germline ends.

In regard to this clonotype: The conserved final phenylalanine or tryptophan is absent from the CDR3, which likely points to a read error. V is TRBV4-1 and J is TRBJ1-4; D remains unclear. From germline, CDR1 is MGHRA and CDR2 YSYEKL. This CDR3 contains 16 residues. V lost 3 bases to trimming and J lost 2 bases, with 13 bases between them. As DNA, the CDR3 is TGCGCCAGCAGCCACCTTTCGGTAGGGACTAATGAAAAACTGTTTTAT. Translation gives CASSHLSVGTNEKLFY.

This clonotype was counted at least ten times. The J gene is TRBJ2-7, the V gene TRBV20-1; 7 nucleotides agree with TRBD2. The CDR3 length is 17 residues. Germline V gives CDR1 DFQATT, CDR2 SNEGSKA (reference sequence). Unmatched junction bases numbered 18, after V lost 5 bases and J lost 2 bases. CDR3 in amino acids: CSADLGRLTSATYEQYF. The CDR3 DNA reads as TGCAGTGCTGATTTAGGCCGGCTAACTAGCGCAACCTACGAGCAGTACTTC.

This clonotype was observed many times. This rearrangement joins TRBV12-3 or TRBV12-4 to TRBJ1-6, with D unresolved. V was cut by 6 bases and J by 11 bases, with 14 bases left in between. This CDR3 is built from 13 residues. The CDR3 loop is CASRPRGGAPLHF. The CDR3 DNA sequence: TGTGCCAGCAGACCCCGGGGTGGGGCACCCCTCCACTTT.

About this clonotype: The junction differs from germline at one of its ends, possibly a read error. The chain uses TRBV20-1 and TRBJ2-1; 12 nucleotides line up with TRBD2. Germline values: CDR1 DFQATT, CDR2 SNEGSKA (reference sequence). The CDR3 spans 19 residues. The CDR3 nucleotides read TGCAGTGCTAGAGGGGTTCTGCTGGCTAGCGGGAGGGGCTACGATGAGCAGTTCTTC. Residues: CSARGVLLASGRGYDEQFF.

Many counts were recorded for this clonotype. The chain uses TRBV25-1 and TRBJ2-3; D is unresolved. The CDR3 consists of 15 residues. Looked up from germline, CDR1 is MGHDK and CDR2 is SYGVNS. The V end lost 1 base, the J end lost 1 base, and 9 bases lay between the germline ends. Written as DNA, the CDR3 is TGTGCCAGCAGTGAATGGGGATTTGGCACAGATACGCAGTATTTT. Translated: CASSEWGFGTDTQYF.

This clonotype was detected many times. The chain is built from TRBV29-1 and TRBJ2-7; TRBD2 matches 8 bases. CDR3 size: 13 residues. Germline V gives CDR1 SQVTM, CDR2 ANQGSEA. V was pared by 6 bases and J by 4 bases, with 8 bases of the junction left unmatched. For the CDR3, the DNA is TGCAGCGTGGCCGCGGGGGGCGGGTACGAGCAGTACTTC. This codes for CSVAAGGGYEQYF.

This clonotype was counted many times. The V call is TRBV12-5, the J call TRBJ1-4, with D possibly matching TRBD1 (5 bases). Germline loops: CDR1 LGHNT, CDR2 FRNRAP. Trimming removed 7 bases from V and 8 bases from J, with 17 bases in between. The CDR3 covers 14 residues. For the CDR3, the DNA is TGTGCTAGTGCCAAAGGGACGGTAGGGGAAAAACTGTTTTTT. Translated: CASAKGTVGEKLFF.